The rows below give T cell receptor beta chains drawn from one sample of a study of response to subunit inactivated influenza vaccine. TCRdb re-derived calls from the RT-PCR reads in MiXCR, one entry per CDR3 protein. The table has more than 700,000 distinct CDR3 sequences, 20% to 25% seen once. Source: PBMCs from blood, taken 4 to 6 days after vaccination. Receptors originate from a man between 45 and 60 years old who received an inactivated influenza vaccine. Each CDR3 is given with its conserved first and last residue. D genes are given only for firm matches. Clone size is not always given. Where it is, it says once, few, many or a class for expanded clones.

j_call clone_size v_call d_call cdr3_nt cdr3_aa
TRBJ1-1 . TRBV6-1 TRBD1 TGTGCCAGCACCTCGACAGGGGGCGTCACTGAAGCTTTCTTT CASTSTGGVTEAFF
TRBJ2-6 . TRBV10-3 . TGTGCCATCAGTGATCCGGTTAACTCTGGGGCCAACGTCCTGACTTTC CAISDPVNSGANVLTF
TRBJ1-1 . TRBV3-1 . TGTGCCAGTGGAAACAGGAATAGGGAAGCTTTCTTT CASGNRNREAFF
TRBJ2-1 . TRBV7-9 TRBD1 TGTGCCAGCAGTCCAGGGGGTCGTGAGCAGTTCTTC CASSPGGREQFF
TRBJ2-2 once TRBV30 . TGTGCCTGGAGTCCCACGGGGCAGTCGAACACCGGGGAGCTGTTTTTT CAWSPTGQSNTGELFF
TRBJ2-5 . TRBV6-2/TRBV6-3 . TGTGCCAGCAGTTACGCCACGGGGGCCCAGTACTTC CASSYATGAQYF
TRBJ2-7 few TRBV6-1 TRBD2 TGTGCCAGCACTCAGACTAGCGGAGCATACGAGCAGTACTTC CASTQTSGAYEQYF
TRBJ2-3 many TRBV20-1 . TGCAGTGCTGCCGGGACCTCGGGCGCTCGCACAGATACGCAGTATTTT CSAAGTSGARTDTQYF
TRBJ2-5 . TRBV12-3/TRBV12-4 TRBD2 TGTGCCAGCAGTTTATTACGGACTAGCGGGGTCGTAGAGACCCAGTACTTC CASSLLRTSGVVETQYF
TRBJ2-1 . TRBV6-5 . TGTGCCAGCAGTTACTCACCGGACGGATTATTTGAGCAGTTCTTC CASSYSPDGLFEQFF
TRBJ2-1 . TRBV7-2 . TGTGCCAGCAGCCCGCGGATATTGGATTTAGCGCTTGAGCAGTTCTTC CASSPRILDLALEQFF
TRBJ1-1 . TRBV7-2 . TGTGCCAGCAGCTTAGGCGGCAGCTTAGCTTTCTTT CASSLGGSLAFF
TRBJ2-1 few TRBV6-2/TRBV6-3 TRBD1 TGTGCCAGCAGTTACTCGAGAGGGGGCCTTGCTAACAATGAGCAGTTCTTC CASSYSRGGLANNEQFF
TRBJ2-5 few TRBV20-1 TRBD1 TGCAGTGCTGAGCGGTATGGCAGGGGGCTAGAGACCCAGTACTTC CSAERYGRGLETQYF
TRBJ1-1 . TRBV20-1 . TGCAGTGCTAGATCGCCCTTAGCGGGGGCCGCTCCCCCCACTGAAGCTTTCTTT CSARSPLAGAAPPTEAFF
TRBJ1-6 few TRBV9 TRBD1 TGTGCCAGCAGCGTCGGACAGGCACCAGGTTCACCCCTCCACTTT CASSVGQAPGSPLHF
TRBJ2-2 . TRBV5-1 . TGCGCCAGCAGGTCACAGCCCACGGGTTCCGGGGAGCTGTTTTTT CASRSQPTGSGELFF
TRBJ2-5 few TRBV12-3/TRBV12-4 . TGTGCCAGCAGTTTAGGGGGTACTCGGGGAGAGACCCAGTACTTC CASSLGGTRGETQYF
TRBJ2-5 once TRBV18 . TGTGCCAGCTCACCGCGAATTGAAGAGACCCAGTACTTC CASSPRIEETQYF
TRBJ2-3 once TRBV7-9 . TGTGGCAGCAGCTTAACTGGGAAGAGCACAGATACGCAGTATTTT CGSSLTGKSTDTQYF
TRBJ2-1 . TRBV6-1 . TGTGCCAGCAGTACAGAAGACCCTTGGGATGAGCAGTTCTTC CASSTEDPWDEQFF
TRBJ2-7 few TRBV5-1 . TGCGCCAGCAGCTTGGGAGCCTTCAACCGAAGCTCCTACGAGCAGTACTTC CASSLGAFNRSSYEQYF
TRBJ1-2 few TRBV12-3/TRBV12-4 . TGTGCCAGCAGTATCCCGGGACAACCTGGCTACACCTTC CASSIPGQPGYTF